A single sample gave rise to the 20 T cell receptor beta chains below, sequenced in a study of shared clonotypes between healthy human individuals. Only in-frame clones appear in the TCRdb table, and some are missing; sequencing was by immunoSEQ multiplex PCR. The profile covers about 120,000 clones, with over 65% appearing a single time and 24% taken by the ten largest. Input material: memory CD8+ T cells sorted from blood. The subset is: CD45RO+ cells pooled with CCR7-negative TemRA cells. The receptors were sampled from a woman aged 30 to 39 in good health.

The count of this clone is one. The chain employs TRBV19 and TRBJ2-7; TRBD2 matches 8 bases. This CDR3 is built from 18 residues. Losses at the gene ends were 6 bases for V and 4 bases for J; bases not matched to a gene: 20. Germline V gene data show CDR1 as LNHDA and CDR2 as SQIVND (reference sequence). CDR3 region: CASSPIRVGGLADYEQYF. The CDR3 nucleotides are TGTGCCAGTAGCCCCATTCGGGTAGGAGGACTAGCCGATTACGAGCAGTACTTC. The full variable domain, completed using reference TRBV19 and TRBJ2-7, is DGGITQSPKYLFRKEGQNVTLSCEQNLNHDAMYWYRQDPGQGLRLIYYSQIVNDFQKGDIAEGYSVSREKKESFPLTVTSAQKNPTAFYLCASSPIRVGGLADYEQYFGPGTRLTVT.

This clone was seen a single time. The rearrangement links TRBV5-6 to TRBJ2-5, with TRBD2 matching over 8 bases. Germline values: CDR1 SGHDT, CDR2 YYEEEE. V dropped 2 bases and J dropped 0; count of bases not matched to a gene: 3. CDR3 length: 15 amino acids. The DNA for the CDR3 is TGTGCCAGCAGCTTACTTAGCGGGAACCAAGAGACCCAGTACTTC. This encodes CASSLLSGNQETQYF.

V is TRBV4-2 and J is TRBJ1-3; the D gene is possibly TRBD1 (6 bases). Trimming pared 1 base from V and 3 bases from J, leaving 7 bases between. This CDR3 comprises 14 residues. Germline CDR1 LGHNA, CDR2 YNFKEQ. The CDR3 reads CASSQVQGGNTIYF. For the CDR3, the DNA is TGTGCCAGCAGCCAAGTACAGGGTGGAAACACCATATATTTT.

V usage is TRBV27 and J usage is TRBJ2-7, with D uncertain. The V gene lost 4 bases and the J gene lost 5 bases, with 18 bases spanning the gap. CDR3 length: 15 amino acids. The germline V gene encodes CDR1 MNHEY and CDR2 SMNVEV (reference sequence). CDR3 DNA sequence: TGTGCCAGCAGTTCCCCGAGGTTAACAGTCGACGAGCAGTACTTC. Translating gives CASSSPRLTVDEQYF.

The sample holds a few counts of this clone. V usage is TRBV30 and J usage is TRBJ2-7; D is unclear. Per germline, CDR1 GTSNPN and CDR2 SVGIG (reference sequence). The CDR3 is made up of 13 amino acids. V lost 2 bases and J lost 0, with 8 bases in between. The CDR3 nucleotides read TGTGCCTGGAGTTTAGACAACTCCTACGAGCAGTACTTC. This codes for CAWSLDNSYEQYF.

The CDR3 nucleotides read TGTGCCAGCAGCCCGCCGGGACTCCACACAGATACGCAGTATTTT. Protein sequence: CASSPPGLHTDTQYF. V gene TRBV5-4 combines with J gene TRBJ2-3, with D perhaps TRBD2 (6 bases). Germline V CDR1 and CDR2: SGHNT, YYREEE (reference sequence). The CDR3 has 15 amino acids. With 4 bases removed from V and 2 bases from J, the gap between germline ends came to 14 bases.

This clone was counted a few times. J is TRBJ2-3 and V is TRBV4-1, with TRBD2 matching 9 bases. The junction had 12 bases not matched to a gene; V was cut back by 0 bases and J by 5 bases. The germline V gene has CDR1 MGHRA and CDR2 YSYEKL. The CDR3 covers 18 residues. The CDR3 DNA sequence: TGCGCCAGCAGCCAAGATACAAGGACTAGCGCCGCCGGAGATACGCAGTATTTT. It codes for CASSQDTRTSAAGDTQYF.

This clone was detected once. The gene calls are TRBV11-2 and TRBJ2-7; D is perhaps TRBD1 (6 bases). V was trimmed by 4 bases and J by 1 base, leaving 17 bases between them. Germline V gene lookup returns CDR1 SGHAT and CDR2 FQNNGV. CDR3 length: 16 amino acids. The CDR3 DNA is TGTGCCAGCAGCTCCACAAAAGACAGGAGATCCTACGAGCAGTACTTC. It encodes CASSSTKDRRSYEQYF.

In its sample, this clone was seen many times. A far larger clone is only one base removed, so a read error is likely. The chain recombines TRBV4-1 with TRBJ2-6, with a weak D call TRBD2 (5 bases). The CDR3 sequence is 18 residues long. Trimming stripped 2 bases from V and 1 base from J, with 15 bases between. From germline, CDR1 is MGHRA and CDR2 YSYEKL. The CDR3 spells CASSQNSHGESGANVLTF. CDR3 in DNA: TGCGCCAGCAGCCAAAACAGTCACGGGGAATCTGGGGCCAACGTCCTGACTTTC.

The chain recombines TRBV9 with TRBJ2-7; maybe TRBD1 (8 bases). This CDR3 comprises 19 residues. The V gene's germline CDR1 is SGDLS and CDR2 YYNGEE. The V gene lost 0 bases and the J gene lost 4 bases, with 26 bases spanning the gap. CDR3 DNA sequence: TGTGCCAGCAGCGTAGGGGACAGGTTCCGGACTAGTCTTTCTTACGAGCAGTACTTC. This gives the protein CASSVGDRFRTSLSYEQYF. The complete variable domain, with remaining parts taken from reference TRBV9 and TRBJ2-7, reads DSGVTQTPKHLITATGQRVTLRCSPRSGDLSVYWYQQSLDQGLQFLIQYYNGEERAKGNILERFSAQQFPDLHSELNLSSLELGDSALYFCASSVGDRFRTSLSYEQYFGPGTRLTVT.

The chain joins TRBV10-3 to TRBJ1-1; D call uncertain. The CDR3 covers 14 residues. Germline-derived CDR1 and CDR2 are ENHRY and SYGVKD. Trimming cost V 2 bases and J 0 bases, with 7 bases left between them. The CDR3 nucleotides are TGTGCCATCAGTGAGGGGGTAATGAACACTGAAGCTTTCTTT. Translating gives CAISEGVMNTEAFF.

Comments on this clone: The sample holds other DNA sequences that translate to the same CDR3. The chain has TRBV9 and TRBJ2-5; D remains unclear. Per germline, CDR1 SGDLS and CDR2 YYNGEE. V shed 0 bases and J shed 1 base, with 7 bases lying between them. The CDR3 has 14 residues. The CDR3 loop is CASSVGGSQETQYF. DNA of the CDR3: TGTGCCAGCAGCGTAGGTGGCAGCCAAGAGACCCAGTACTTC.

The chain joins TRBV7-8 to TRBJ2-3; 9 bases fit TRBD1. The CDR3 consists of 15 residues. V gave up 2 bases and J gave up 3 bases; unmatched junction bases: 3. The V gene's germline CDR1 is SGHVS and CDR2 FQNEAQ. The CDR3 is CASSLYRGPTDTQYF. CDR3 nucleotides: TGTGCCAGCAGCTTATACAGGGGGCCGACAGATACGCAGTATTTT.

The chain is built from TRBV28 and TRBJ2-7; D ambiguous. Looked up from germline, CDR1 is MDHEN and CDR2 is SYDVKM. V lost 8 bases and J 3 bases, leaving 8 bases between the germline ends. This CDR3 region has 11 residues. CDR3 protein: CASGVLYEQYF. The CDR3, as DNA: TGTGCCAGCGGAGTCCTCTACGAGCAGTACTTC. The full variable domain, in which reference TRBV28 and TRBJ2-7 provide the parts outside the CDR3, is DVKVTQSSRYLVKRTGEKVFLECVQDMDHENMFWYRQDPGLGLRLIYFSYDVKMKEKGDIPEGYSVSREKKERFSLILESASTNQTSMYLCASGVLYEQYFGPGTRLTVT.

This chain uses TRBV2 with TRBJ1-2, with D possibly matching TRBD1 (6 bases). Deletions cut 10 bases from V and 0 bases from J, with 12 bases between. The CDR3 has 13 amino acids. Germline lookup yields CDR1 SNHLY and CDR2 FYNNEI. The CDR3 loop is CANPRTANYGYTF. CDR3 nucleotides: TGTGCCAATCCCCGGACAGCTAACTATGGCTACACCTTC. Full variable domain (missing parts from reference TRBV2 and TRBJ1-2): EPEVTQTPSHQVTQMGQEVILRCVPISNHLYFYWYRQILGQKVEFLVSFYNNEISEKSEIFDDQFSVERPDGSNFTLKIRSTKLEDSAMYFCANPRTANYGYTFGSGTRLTVV.

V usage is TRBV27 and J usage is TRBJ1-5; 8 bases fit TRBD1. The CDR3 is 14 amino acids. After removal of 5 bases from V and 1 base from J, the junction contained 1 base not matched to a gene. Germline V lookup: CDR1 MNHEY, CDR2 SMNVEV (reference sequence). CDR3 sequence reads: CASSRTGSNQPQHF. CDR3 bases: TGTGCCAGCAGTCGGACAGGGAGCAATCAGCCCCAGCATTTT.

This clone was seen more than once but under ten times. Written as DNA, the CDR3 is TGTGCCAGCTCCACCCCAGGCCAAGAGACCCAGTACTTC. It is translated as CASSTPGQETQYF. The chain carries TRBV28 and TRBJ2-5; D unclear. This CDR3 region has 13 residues. V lost 8 bases and J 1 base, leaving 11 bases between the germline ends. CDR1 and CDR2 from the germline V gene are MDHEN and SYDVKM.

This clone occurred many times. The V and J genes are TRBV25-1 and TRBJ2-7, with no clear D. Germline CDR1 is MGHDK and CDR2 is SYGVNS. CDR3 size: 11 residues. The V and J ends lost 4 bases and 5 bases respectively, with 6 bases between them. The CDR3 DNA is TGTGCCAGCAGTGTACCCCACGAGCAGTACTTC. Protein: CASSVPHEQYF.

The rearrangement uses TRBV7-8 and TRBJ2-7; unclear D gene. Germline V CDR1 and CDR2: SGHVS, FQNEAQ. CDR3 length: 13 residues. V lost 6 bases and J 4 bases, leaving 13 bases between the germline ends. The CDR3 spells CASRVEVHYEQYF. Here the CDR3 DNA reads TGTGCCAGCAGGGTAGAGGTACATTACGAGCAGTACTTC.

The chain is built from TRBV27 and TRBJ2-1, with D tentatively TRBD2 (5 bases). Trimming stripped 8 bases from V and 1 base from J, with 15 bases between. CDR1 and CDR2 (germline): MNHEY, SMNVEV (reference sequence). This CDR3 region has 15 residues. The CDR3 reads CASGLSGPSYNEQFF. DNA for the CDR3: TGTGCCAGCGGATTAAGCGGCCCGTCCTACAATGAGCAGTTCTTC.